Described below is a single TCR beta chain sequence and its context. The target antigen is unknown. Since all of the isolated RNA was reverse transcribed, expressed TCRB transcripts were what got sequenced. Sequenced by immunoSEQ multiplex PCR; TCRdb stores in-frame clones only, minus some. The sample records about 930,000 clones, 15% to 20% being singletons. The collection from each donor was one heparinised blood draw averaging about 116 mL. The source of the sample is a study of beta chain features in type 1 diabetes. Study background: Across the samples, some 98,000,000 sorted cells were examined in total.

Whole-study findings and limits: For patients and controls alike, PCR might favor shorter templates to the same degree. Moderate yet significant TCRB CDR3 shortening was seen in Type 1 diabetes patients in all four CD4+ subsets.

J gave up 4 bases and V 6 bases, and 6 bases lay outside the gene matches. CDR1 and CDR2 (germline): ENHRY, SYGVKD. The CDR3 sequence is 14 residues long. The sample was naive CD4+ T cells from blood. The rearrangement uses TRBV10-3 and TRBJ1-1, with 9 nucleotides matching TRBD1. This TCR derives from a woman aged 18-35 years in good health. DNA for the CDR3: TGTGCCATCAGGGTTAGGGACAGGGCCACTGAAGCTTTCTTT. It yields the protein CAIRVRDRATEAFF.